Below, 9 T cell receptor beta chains from the same sample are listed, as sequenced in a study of beta chain features in type 1 diabetes. Investigators reverse transcribed all isolated RNA, so they sequenced expressed TCRB transcripts. Produced via immunoSEQ multiplex PCR; TCRdb's table is partial and in-frame only. In the table there are 200,000 to 250,000 clones, roughly 15% of which are singletons. Sequencing used naive CD4+ T cells from blood. All receptors come from a woman aged 40 to 49 in good health.

The rearrangement links TRBV7-2 to TRBJ1-2, with D hard to call. Germline V gives CDR1 SGHTA, CDR2 FQGNSA. The ends were cut back, 5 bases at V and 5 bases at J, with 15 bases in the middle. The CDR3 runs to 14 residues. The CDR3 DNA follows: TGTGCCAGCAGCCCGATGAGTGAGAATTATGGCTACACCTTC. Translated, it gives CASSPMSENYGYTF.

The chain employs TRBV7-9 and TRBJ1-2, with a weak D call TRBD1 (5 bases). The CDR3 sequence is 16 residues long. Trimming cost V 2 bases and J 0 bases, with 13 bases left between them. Germline CDR1 reads SEHNR; CDR2 reads FQNEAQ (reference sequence). CDR3 bases: TGTGCCAGCAGCTTATTCTCCAGGGAAGCTAACTATGGCTACACCTTC. This codes for CASSLFSREANYGYTF.

This clone was counted a few times. This chain uses TRBV4-3 with TRBJ1-6; 7 bases fit TRBD1. CDR1 and CDR2 from the germline V gene are LGHNA and YSLEER. The V segment lost 2 bases and the J segment 6 bases; nucleotides outside the gene matches: 7. This CDR3 is built from 16 residues. This CDR3 reads CASSQKTGLVNSPLHF. DNA of the CDR3: TGCGCCAGCAGCCAAAAGACAGGGTTGGTTAATTCACCCCTCCACTTT.

This clone was detected a few times. The genes are TRBV5-1 and TRBJ2-7; 9 bases line up with TRBD1. Germline V CDR1 and CDR2: SGHRS, YFSETQ. The CDR3 totals 13 residues. V was clipped by 4 bases and J by 2 bases; unmatched bases: 1. The CDR3 protein is CASSRTGAYEQYF. In nucleotides, the CDR3 is TGCGCCAGCAGCAGGACAGGGGCCTACGAGCAGTACTTC.

This rearrangement joins TRBV11-2 to TRBJ1-2; 8 nucleotides align to TRBD1. The V gene's germline CDR1 is SGHAT and CDR2 FQNNGV. This CDR3 region has 17 residues. The junction had 9 bases not matched to a gene; V was cut back by 3 bases and J by 0 bases. The CDR3 DNA is TGTGCCAGCAGCTTGGCCCCCCGGGACAGGACTAACTATGGCTACACCTTC. Translating it yields CASSLAPRDRTNYGYTF.

The rearrangement links TRBV4-3 to TRBJ2-1; 14 bases are a match to TRBD2. V was pared by 3 bases and J by 1 base, with 5 bases of the junction left unmatched. CDR3 length: 18 amino acids. Per germline, CDR1 LGHNA and CDR2 YSLEER. CDR3 in amino acids: CASSHGLAGGRSYNEQFF. CDR3 nucleotides: TGCGCCAGCAGCCACGGACTAGCGGGGGGCCGGTCCTACAATGAGCAGTTCTTC.

This clone has only a few counts. V and J are TRBV7-2 and TRBJ2-1; 11 bases fit TRBD2. The length of the CDR3 is 17 residues. V gave up 5 bases and J gave up 8 bases; unmatched junction bases: 14. In germline, CDR1 is SGHTA, CDR2 FQGNSA. Here the CDR3 DNA reads TGTGCCAGCAGCCTATACGGGACTAGCGGCCCCAAGGATGAGCAGTTCTTC. Its translation is CASSLYGTSGPKDEQFF.

This chain uses TRBV12-5 with TRBJ1-1; the D gene is possibly TRBD1 (5 bases). The germline CDR1 and CDR2 sequences are LGHNT and FRNRAP. The CDR3 spans 14 residues. V lost 1 base, J lost 6 bases, and 12 bases lay in between. CDR3 nucleotide sequence: TGTGCTAGTGGTTTGGGGGAAGGGGTGCCTGAAGCTTTCTTT. This sequence encodes CASGLGEGVPEAFF.

This clone came up a few times. This chain uses TRBV6-6 with TRBJ1-4, with D possibly TRBD1 on 5 matching bases. V was shortened by 2 bases and J by 8 bases, with 18 bases between the two germline ends. There are 16 residues in the CDR3. Germline V CDR1 and CDR2: MNHNY, SVGAGI (reference sequence). Here the CDR3 DNA reads TGTGCCAGCAGTTACCCCGTGGGAGGGGAAGGGGAAAAACTGTTTTTT. This codes for CASSYPVGGEGEKLFF.